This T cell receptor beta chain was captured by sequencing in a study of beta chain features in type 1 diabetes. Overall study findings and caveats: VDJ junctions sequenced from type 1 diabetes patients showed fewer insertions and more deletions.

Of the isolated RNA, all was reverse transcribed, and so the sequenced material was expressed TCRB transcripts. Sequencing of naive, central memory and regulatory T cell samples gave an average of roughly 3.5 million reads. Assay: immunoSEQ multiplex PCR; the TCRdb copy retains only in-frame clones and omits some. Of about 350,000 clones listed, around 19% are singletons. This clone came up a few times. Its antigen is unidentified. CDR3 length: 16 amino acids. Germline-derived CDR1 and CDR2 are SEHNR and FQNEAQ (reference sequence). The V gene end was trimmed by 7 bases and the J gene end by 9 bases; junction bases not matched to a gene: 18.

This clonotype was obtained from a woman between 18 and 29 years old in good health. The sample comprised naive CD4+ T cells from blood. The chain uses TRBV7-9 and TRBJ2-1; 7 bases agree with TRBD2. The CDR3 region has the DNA TGTGCCAGCACCGGACCCCTTCGCGGGAGTCGGGTTGAGCAGTTCTTC. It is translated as CASTGPLRGSRVEQFF.